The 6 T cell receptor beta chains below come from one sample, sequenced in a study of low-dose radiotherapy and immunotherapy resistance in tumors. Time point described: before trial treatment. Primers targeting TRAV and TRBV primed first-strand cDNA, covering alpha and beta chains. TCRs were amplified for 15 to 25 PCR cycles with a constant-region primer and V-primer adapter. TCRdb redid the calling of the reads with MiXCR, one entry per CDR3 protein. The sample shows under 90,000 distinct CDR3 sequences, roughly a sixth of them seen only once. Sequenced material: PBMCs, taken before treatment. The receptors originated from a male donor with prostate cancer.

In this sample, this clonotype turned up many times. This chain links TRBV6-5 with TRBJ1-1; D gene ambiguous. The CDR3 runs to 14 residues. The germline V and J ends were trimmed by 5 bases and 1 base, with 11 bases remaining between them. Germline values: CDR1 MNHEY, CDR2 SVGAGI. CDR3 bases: TGTGCCAGCAGTCCAGACGGGAGGAACACTGAAGCTTTCTTT. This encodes CASSPDGRNTEAFF.

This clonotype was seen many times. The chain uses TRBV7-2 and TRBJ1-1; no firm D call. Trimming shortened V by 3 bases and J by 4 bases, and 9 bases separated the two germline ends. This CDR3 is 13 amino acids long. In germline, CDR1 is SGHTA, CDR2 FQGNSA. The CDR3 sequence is CASSFPTGTEAFF. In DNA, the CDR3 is TGTGCCAGCAGCTTCCCGACGGGCACTGAAGCTTTCTTT.

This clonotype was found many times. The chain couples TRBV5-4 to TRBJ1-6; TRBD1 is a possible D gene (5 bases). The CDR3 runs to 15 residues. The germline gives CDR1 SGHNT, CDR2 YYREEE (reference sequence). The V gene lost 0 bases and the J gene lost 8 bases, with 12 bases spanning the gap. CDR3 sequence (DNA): TGTGCCAGCAGCTTGGGCCAGGGTGGCGATTCACCCCTCCACTTT. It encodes CASSLGQGGDSPLHF.

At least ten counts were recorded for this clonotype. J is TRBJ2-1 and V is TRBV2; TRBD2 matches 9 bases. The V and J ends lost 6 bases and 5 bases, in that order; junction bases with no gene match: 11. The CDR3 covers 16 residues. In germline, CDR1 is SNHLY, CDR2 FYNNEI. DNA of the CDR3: TGTGCCAGCAGCGCGGGGGTGCGGGGGGGGGACAATGAGCAGTTCTTC. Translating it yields CASSAGVRGGDNEQFF.

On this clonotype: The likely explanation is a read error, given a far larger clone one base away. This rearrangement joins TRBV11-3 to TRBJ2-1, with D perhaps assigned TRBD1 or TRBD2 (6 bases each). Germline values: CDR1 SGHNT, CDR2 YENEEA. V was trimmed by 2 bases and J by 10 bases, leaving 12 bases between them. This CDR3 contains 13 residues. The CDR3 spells CASSLRSGAEQFF. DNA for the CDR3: TGTGCCAGCAGCTTACGTTCGGGGGCCGAGCAGTTCTTC.

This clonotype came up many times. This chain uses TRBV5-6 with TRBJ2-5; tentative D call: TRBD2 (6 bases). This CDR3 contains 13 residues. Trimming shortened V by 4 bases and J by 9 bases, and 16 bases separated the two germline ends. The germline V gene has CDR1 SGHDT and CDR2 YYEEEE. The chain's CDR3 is CASSGGLPTAQYF. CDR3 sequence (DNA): TGTGCCAGCAGCGGGGGACTCCCTACGGCCCAGTACTTC.